This TCR beta chain was sequenced for a study of blood T cell repertoires in COVID-19. This CDR3 is 15 amino acids long. Looked up from germline, CDR1 is KGHDR and CDR2 is SFDVKD. J was trimmed by 6 bases and V by 5 bases; bases with no gene match: 7. Participants reported their clinical history, and cohort assignment relied on those reports. Sequenced by immunoSEQ multiplex PCR; TCRdb stores in-frame clones only, minus some. The repertoire consists of approximately 310,000 clones, with around 86% occurring once and the leading ten covering approximately 5%. This clone has only one observation. Input material: PBMCs or T cells enriched from blood (not recorded which). The TCR sequence derives from a man in his sixties who had recovered from COVID-19. The chain carries TRBV24-1 and TRBJ1-5; TRBD1 aligns across 9 bases. In DNA, the CDR3 is TGTGCCACCAGTGCCCGGGACAGGGAAAGTCAGCCCCAGCATTTT. Amino acid sequence: CATSARDRESQPQHF.